Below are 27 T cell receptor beta chains sequenced from a single sample in a study of neoadjuvant anti-PD-1 for oral cavity cancer. The protocol was immunoSEQ multiplex PCR, while the TCRdb copy is restricted to in-frame clones and leaves out a portion. The sample records roughly 68,000 clones, less than 90% being singletons. Indicated time point: after neoadjuvant nivolumab, at surgical resection. The sample consisted of PBMCs, taken after nivolumab (anti-PD-1) treatment. The receptor set was obtained from a person aged 40 to 85 with oral cavity squamous cell carcinoma.

The rearrangement joins TRBV10-1 to TRBJ2-3; 8 nucleotides align to TRBD1. Germline CDR1 reads WNHNN; CDR2 reads SYGVQD (reference sequence). This CDR3 is built from 14 residues. The trim removed 6 bases at V and 10 bases at J, leaving 12 bases unmatched. The CDR3 protein is CASSLHNRGFPQYF. The DNA of the CDR3 is TGCGCCAGCAGCCTCCACAACAGGGGGTTTCCGCAGTATTTT.

The CDR3 reads CASSFNGKTGNTIYF. The CDR3 DNA follows: TGTGCCAGCAGCTTTAACGGAAAAACTGGAAACACCATATATTTT. The rearrangement joins TRBV7-6 to TRBJ1-3; D is uncertain. This CDR3 contains 15 residues. V was trimmed by 3 bases and J by 2 bases, leaving 11 bases between them. CDR1 and CDR2 (germline): SGHVS, FNYEAQ.

The gene calls are TRBV4-1 and TRBJ1-4, with D hard to call. Trimming took off 0 bases at V and 8 bases at J, with 13 bases between the two ends. Per germline, CDR1 MGHRA and CDR2 YSYEKL. The CDR3 is 15 residues long. The CDR3 sequence is CASSQDSVNSEKLFF. In DNA form, the CDR3 reads TGCGCCAGCAGCCAAGATTCGGTGAATAGCGAAAAACTGTTTTTT.

This clone was seen only once. The J gene is TRBJ2-1, the V gene TRBV4-2; 11 bases line up with TRBD2. J was trimmed by 2 bases and V by 0 bases; bases with no gene match: 0. The V gene's germline CDR1 is LGHNA and CDR2 YNFKEQ. The CDR3 is 16 amino acids. The CDR3 DNA follows: TGTGCCAGCAGCCAAGAACTAGCGGGAGCCTACAATGAGCAGTTCTTC. Translated: CASSQELAGAYNEQFF.

The CDR3 DNA sequence: TGTGCCAGCACCCTTGGTCTTGGTGGCTACACCTTC. Amino acid sequence: CASTLGLGGYTF. The rearrangement joins TRBV28 to TRBJ1-2; D gene ambiguous. Germline loops: CDR1 MDHEN, CDR2 SYDVKM. The CDR3 has 12 amino acids. The V gene lost 7 bases and the J gene lost 7 bases, with 13 bases spanning the gap.

V is TRBV7-6 and J is TRBJ2-7; D possibly uses TRBD1 or TRBD2 (6 bases each). CDR3 size: 15 residues. Looked up from germline, CDR1 is SGHVS and CDR2 is FNYEAQ. Trimming pared 5 bases from V and 5 bases from J, leaving 19 bases between. Here the CDR3 DNA reads TGTGCCAGCAGCCCGACGGGGGCCGGGATTGACGAGCAGTACTTC. This gives the protein CASSPTGAGIDEQYF.

The chain employs TRBV7-8 and TRBJ2-6; maybe TRBD1 (5 bases). The V gene's germline CDR1 is SGHVS and CDR2 FQNEAQ. The CDR3 runs to 15 residues. V lost 1 base and J lost 2, with 6 bases in between. The CDR3 sequence is CASSLVRAGANVLTF. The CDR3 DNA follows: TGTGCCAGCAGCTTAGTCAGGGCTGGGGCCAACGTCCTGACTTTC.

The chain recombines TRBV28 with TRBJ1-1; the match to TRBD1 covers 7 bases. The junction had 8 bases not matched to a gene; V was cut back by 6 bases and J by 4 bases. The CDR3 consists of 14 residues. The germline gives CDR1 MDHEN, CDR2 SYDVKM. CDR3 DNA sequence: TGTGCCAGCAGCCCACACAGGGGAGGCACTGAAGCTTTCTTT. This gives the protein CASSPHRGGTEAFF. Filled out from reference TRBV28 and TRBJ1-1, the complete variable domain reads DVKVTQSSRYLVKRTGEKVFLECVQDMDHENMFWYRQDPGLGLRLIYFSYDVKMKEKGDIPEGYSVSREKKERFSLILESASTNQTSMYLCASSPHRGGTEAFFGQGTRLTVV.

The chain recombines TRBV5-8 with TRBJ2-3; TRBD1 aligns across 7 bases. Looked up from germline, CDR1 is SGHTS and CDR2 is YDEGEE. V shed 3 bases, J shed 0 bases, and the junction held 7 bases outside the gene matches. This CDR3 is 16 amino acids long. The chain's CDR3 is CASSWGQPPSTDTQYF. CDR3 bases: TGTGCCAGCAGCTGGGGACAGCCACCTAGCACAGATACGCAGTATTTT.

This chain uses TRBV5-4 with TRBJ1-2; a weak D match, TRBD1 (5 bases). The CDR3 is 15 amino acids. Germline V gene lookup returns CDR1 SGHNT and CDR2 YYREEE (reference sequence). V was clipped by 4 bases and J by 4 bases, with 17 bases between them. CDR3 residues: CASSTGRRGVYGYTF. The CDR3 region has the DNA TGTGCCAGCAGCACTGGACGGAGAGGGGTCTATGGCTACACCTTC.

CDR3 nucleotides: TGTGCCAGCAGAGACAGGGGGACCCCGGATACGCAGTATTTT. Protein product: CASRDRGTPDTQYF. The rearrangement joins TRBV28 to TRBJ2-3; 9 nucleotides align to TRBD1. V shed 6 bases and J 6 bases; nucleotides not matched to a gene: 7. This CDR3 is 14 amino acids long. Germline assignment: CDR1 MDHEN and CDR2 SYDVKM.

This clone was detected only a few times. V usage is TRBV11-3 and J usage is TRBJ2-5; 9 nucleotides align to TRBD1. Per germline, CDR1 SGHNT and CDR2 YENEEA. This CDR3 has 15 residues. V dropped 5 bases and J dropped 4; count of bases not matched to a gene: 8. Here the CDR3 DNA reads TGTGCCAGCAGCCTAAGACAGGGGGATACAGAGACCCAGTACTTC. It yields the protein CASSLRQGDTETQYF.

This clone has just one count. The rearrangement links TRBV19 to TRBJ1-2, with a weak D call TRBD1 (5 bases). There are 16 residues in the CDR3. Germline CDR1 and CDR2: LNHDA and SQIVND (reference sequence). The V end was cut by 1 base, the J end by 4 bases, with 16 bases between. The CDR3 region has the DNA TGTGCCAGTAGTATAGCGGGGCCTCTATCTCGCTATGGCTACACCTTC. This gives the protein CASSIAGPLSRYGYTF. The full variable domain, completed using reference TRBV19 and TRBJ1-2, is DGGITQSPKYLFRKEGQNVTLSCEQNLNHDAMYWYRQDPGQGLRLIYYSQIVNDFQKGDIAEGYSVSREKKESFPLTVTSAQKNPTAFYLCASSIAGPLSRYGYTFGSGTRLTVV.

Regarding this clone: Germline and junction disagree at one end, which may indicate a read error. The chain combines TRBV5-5 with TRBJ2-7, with TRBD1 matching 7 bases. The CDR3 is 15 amino acids. Germline CDR1 is SGHKS and CDR2 is YYEKEE (reference sequence). The CDR3 coding sequence is TGTGCCAGCAGCTTGGCAGGGGACAGTCCATACGCGCAGTACTTC. This translates into CASSLAGDSPYAQYF. The full variable domain, with the rest looked up from reference TRBV5-5 and TRBJ2-7, is DAGVTQSPTHLIKTRGQQVTLRCSPISGHKSVSWYQQVLGQGPQFIFQYYEKEERGRGNFPDRFSARQFPNYSSELNVNALLLGDSALYLCASSLAGDSPYAQYFGPGTRLTVT.

The chain couples TRBV28 to TRBJ1-2, with 7 bases identical to TRBD1. Trimming removed 5 bases from V and 4 bases from J; junction bases left unmatched: 10. The CDR3 spans 15 residues. Germline loops: CDR1 MDHEN, CDR2 SYDVKM. The CDR3 DNA reads as TGTGCCAGCAGTCCAGACAGGGCGCCTAGCTATGGCTACACCTTC. Encoded protein: CASSPDRAPSYGYTF.

This clone was observed a few times. V usage is TRBV2 and J usage is TRBJ1-2, with D perhaps TRBD1 (5 bases). Germline assignment: CDR1 SNHLY and CDR2 FYNNEI. The CDR3 length is 11 residues. V shed 9 bases and J shed 7 bases, with 12 bases lying between them. CDR3 coding DNA: TGTGCCAGTACTCAGGGCAGTGGCTACACCTTC. Amino acids: CASTQGSGYTF.

This clone was picked up one time. The V gene is TRBV27, the J gene TRBJ1-4, with a weak D call TRBD1 (6 bases). Germline CDR1 is MNHEY and CDR2 is SMNVEV (reference sequence). Deletions cut 2 bases from V and 14 bases from J, with 15 bases between. The CDR3 is 13 amino acids. The CDR3 DNA sequence: TGTGCCAGCAGTTTAAGGGGGTCCACAAGGCTGTTTTTT. Translating it yields CASSLRGSTRLFF. The whole variable domain, filled in from reference TRBV27 and TRBJ1-4, reads EAQVTQNPRYLITVTGKKLTVTCSQNMNHEYMSWYRQDPGLGLRQIYYSMNVEVTDKGDVPEGYKVSRKEKRNFPLILESPSPNQTSLYFCASSLRGSTRLFFGSGTQLSVL.

The chain links TRBV5-5 to TRBJ2-6; the match to TRBD1 covers 12 bases. The ends lost 4 bases at V and 4 bases at J; junction bases unmatched: 9. The germline V gene has CDR1 SGHKS and CDR2 YYEKEE (reference sequence). The CDR3 spans 18 residues. The CDR3 coding sequence is TGTGCCAGCAGCAACCGGGACAGGGGGCTTGTGGGGGCCAACGTCCTGACTTTC. Translated, it gives CASSNRDRGLVGANVLTF.

The gene calls are TRBV12-5 and TRBJ2-3, with TRBD1 identical over 8 bases. The CDR3 spans 14 residues. Germline CDR1 reads LGHNT; CDR2 reads FRNRAP. The V and J ends lost 5 bases and 4 bases, in that order; junction bases with no gene match: 5. The CDR3 coding sequence is TGTGCTAGTGGTAGACGACAGGGGCCAGATACGCAGTATTTT. Its protein product is CASGRRQGPDTQYF.

This chain joins TRBV28 and TRBJ1-1; D is perhaps TRBD1 (6 bases). Germline V CDR1 and CDR2: MDHEN, SYDVKM. Trimming pared 7 bases from V and 6 bases from J, leaving 18 bases between. The CDR3 extends over 14 amino acids. The CDR3, as DNA: TGTGCCAGCACTCAAAGCGGGGGCGCTTCTGAAGCTTTCTTT. Translated, it gives CASTQSGGASEAFF.

This clone was observed once. The chain joins TRBV10-3 to TRBJ2-3; TRBD2 agrees at 7 bases. The ends lost 3 bases at V and 5 bases at J; junction bases unmatched: 8. The CDR3 is 15 amino acids. Germline lookup yields CDR1 ENHRY and CDR2 SYGVKD. CDR3 residues: CAISDRTREVDTQYF. The CDR3 region has the DNA TGTGCCATCAGTGATAGGACTAGAGAGGTAGATACGCAGTATTTT.

This clone was counted between two and nine times. The CDR3 coding sequence is TGTGCCAGCAGCGGGACCACTCGGAGCTACGAGCAGTACTTC. Protein: CASSGTTRSYEQYF. The V gene is TRBV2, the J gene TRBJ2-7; possibly TRBD1 or TRBD2 for D (5 bases each). Deletions cut 6 bases from V and 3 bases from J, with 15 bases between. This CDR3 is built from 14 residues. CDR1 and CDR2 (germline): SNHLY, FYNNEI.

J is TRBJ1-5 and V is TRBV5-1, with D unresolved. This CDR3 contains 15 residues. Trimming took 0 bases from V and 2 from J, leaving 9 bases between them. CDR1 SGHRS and CDR2 YFSETQ come from the germline V gene. CDR3: CASSLAGKGNQPQHF. The DNA for the CDR3 is TGCGCCAGCAGCTTGGCGGGGAAGGGCAATCAGCCCCAGCATTTT.

Worth noting for this clone: Other DNA variants within this sample encode the same CDR3. This chain connects TRBV27 to TRBJ1-1; D uncertain. Germline CDR1 MNHEY, CDR2 SMNVEV (reference sequence). Trimming pared 3 bases from V and 5 bases from J, leaving 10 bases between. This CDR3 has 13 residues. CDR3 protein: CASSLRERTEAFF. The CDR3 DNA is TGTGCCAGCAGTTTGAGAGAAAGAACTGAAGCTTTCTTT.

This clone was counted once. This sequence joins TRBV11-3 and TRBJ2-2, with 7 bases matching TRBD1. CDR3 length: 16 amino acids. The germline CDR1 and CDR2 sequences are SGHNT and YENEEA. J lost 3 bases, V lost 5 bases, and 9 bases had no gene match. CDR3 nucleotides: TGTGCCAGCAGCCGGACGGGACAGTGGTACACCGGGGAGCTGTTTTTT. This encodes CASSRTGQWYTGELFF.

This chain connects TRBV5-1 to TRBJ2-2, with 10 bases lining up with TRBD2. The CDR3 contains 15 residues. Trimming cost V 0 bases and J 6 bases; bases outside gene matches: 2. Per germline, CDR1 SGHRS and CDR2 YFSETQ. This CDR3 is CASSLVGLAAGELFF. DNA for the CDR3: TGCGCCAGCAGCTTGGTTGGACTAGCGGCCGGGGAGCTGTTTTTT.

The V and J genes are TRBV14 and TRBJ1-1, with D tentatively TRBD1 (5 bases). V shed 5 bases and J shed 7 bases, with 14 bases lying between them. The CDR3 has 13 amino acids. Germline assignment: CDR1 SGHDN and CDR2 FVKESK. CDR3 DNA sequence: TGTGCCAGCAGCATAAACTATGACAGTGAAGCTTTCTTT. It is translated as CASSINYDSEAFF.